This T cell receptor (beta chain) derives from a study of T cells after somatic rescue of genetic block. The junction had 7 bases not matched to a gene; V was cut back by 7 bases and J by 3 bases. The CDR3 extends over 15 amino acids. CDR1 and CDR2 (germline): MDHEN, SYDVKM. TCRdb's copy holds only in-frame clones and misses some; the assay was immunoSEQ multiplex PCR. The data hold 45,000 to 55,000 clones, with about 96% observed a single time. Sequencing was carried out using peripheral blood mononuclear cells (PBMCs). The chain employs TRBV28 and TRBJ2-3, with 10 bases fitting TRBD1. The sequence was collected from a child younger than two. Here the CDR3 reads CASNQPGQGTDTQYF. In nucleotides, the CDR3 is TGTGCCAGCAACCAACCGGGACAGGGGACAGATACGCAGTATTTT.